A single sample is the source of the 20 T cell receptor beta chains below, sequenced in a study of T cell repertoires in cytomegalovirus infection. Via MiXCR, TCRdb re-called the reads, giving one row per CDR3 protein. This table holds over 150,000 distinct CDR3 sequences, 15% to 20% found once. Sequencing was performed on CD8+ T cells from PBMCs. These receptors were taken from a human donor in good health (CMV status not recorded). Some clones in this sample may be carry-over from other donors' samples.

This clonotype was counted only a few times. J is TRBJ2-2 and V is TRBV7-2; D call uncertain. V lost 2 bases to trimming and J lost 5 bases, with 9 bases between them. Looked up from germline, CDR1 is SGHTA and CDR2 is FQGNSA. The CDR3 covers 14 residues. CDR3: CASSLSAPTGELFF. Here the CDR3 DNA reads TGTGCCAGCAGCTTAAGTGCGCCAACCGGGGAGCTGTTTTTT.

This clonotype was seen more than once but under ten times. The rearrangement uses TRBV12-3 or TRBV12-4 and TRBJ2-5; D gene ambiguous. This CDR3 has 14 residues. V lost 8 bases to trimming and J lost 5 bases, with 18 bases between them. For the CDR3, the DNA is TGTGCCAGCTCTGGATCTGAGAGACGGGAGACCCAGTACTTC. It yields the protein CASSGSERRETQYF.

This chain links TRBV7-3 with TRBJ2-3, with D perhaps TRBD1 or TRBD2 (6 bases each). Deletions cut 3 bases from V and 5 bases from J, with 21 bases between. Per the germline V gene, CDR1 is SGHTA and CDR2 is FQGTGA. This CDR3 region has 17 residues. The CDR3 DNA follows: TGTGCCAGCAGCTTTTCTTCCTCGGGGGCTTTGAGAGATACGCAGTATTTT. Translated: CASSFSSSGALRDTQYF.

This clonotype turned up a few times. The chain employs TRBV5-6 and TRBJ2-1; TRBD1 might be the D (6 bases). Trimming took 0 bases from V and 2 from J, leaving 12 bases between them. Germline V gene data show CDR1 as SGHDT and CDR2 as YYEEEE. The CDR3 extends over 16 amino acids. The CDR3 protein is CASSLDRDGPYNEQFF. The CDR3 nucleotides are TGTGCCAGCAGCTTGGACAGGGATGGGCCCTACAATGAGCAGTTCTTC.

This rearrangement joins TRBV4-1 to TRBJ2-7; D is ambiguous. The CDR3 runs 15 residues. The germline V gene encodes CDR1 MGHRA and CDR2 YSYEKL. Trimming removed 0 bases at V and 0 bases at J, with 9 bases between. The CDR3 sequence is CASSQDPVGSYEQYF. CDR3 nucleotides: TGCGCCAGCAGCCAAGATCCGGTGGGCTCCTACGAGCAGTACTTC.

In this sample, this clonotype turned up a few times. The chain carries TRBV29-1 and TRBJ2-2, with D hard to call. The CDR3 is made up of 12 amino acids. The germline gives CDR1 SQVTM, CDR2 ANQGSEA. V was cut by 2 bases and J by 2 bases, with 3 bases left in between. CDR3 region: CSVEFNTGELFF. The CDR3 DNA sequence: TGCAGCGTTGAATTTAACACCGGGGAGCTGTTTTTT.

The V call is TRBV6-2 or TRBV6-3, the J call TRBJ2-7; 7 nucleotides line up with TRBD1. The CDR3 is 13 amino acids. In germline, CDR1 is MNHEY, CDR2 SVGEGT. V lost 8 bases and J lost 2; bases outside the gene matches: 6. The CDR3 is CASASTGAYEQYF. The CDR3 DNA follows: TGTGCCAGCGCTTCCACAGGGGCCTACGAGCAGTACTTC.

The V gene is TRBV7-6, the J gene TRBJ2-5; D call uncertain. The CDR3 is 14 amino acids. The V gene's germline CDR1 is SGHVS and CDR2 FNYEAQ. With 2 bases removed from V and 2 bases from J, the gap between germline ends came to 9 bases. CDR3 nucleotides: TGTGCCAGCAGCTTAATCATTGGTCAAGAGACCCAGTACTTC. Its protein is CASSLIIGQETQYF.

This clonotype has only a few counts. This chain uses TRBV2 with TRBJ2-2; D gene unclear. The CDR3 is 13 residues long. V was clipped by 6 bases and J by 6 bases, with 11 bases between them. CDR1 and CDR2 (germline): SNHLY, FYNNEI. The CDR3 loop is CASSPGPPGELFF. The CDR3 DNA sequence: TGTGCCAGCAGCCCCGGGCCCCCCGGGGAGCTGTTTTTT.

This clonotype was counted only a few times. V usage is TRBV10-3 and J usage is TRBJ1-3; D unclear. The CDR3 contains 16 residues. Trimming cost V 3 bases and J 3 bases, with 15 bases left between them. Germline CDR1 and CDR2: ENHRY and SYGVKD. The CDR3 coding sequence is TGTGCCATCAGTGATTTGACCGCGCTCGATGGAAACACCATATATTTT. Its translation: CAISDLTALDGNTIYF.

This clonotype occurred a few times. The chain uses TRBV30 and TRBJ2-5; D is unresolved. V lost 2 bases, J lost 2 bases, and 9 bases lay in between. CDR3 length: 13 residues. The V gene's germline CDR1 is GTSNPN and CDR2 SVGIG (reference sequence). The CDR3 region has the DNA TGTGCCTGGAGTACTTTTTCTCAAGAGACCCAGTACTTC. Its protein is CAWSTFSQETQYF.

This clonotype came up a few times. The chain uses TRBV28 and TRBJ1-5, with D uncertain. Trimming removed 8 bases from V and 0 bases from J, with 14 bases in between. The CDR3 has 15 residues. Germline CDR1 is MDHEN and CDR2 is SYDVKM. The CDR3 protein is CASYLGSGSNQPQHF. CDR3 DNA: TGTGCCAGCTATTTGGGAAGCGGTAGCAATCAGCCCCAGCATTTT.

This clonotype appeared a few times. The CDR3 here is CATGGGPYNEQFF. The CDR3, as DNA: TGTGCTACTGGGGGGGGGCCTTACAATGAGCAGTTCTTC. The chain joins TRBV12-3 or TRBV12-4 to TRBJ2-1, with a possible D match to TRBD2 (7 bases). CDR3 length equals 13 residues.

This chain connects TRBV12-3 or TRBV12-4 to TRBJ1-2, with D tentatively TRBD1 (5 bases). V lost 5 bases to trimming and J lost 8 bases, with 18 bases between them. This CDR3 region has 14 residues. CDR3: CASSVGRTRFGYTF. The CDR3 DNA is TGTGCCAGCAGTGTTGGCCGGACACGCTTCGGCTACACCTTC.

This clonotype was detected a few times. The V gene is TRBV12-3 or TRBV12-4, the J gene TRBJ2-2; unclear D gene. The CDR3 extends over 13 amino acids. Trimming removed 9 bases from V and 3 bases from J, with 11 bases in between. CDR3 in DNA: TGTGCCAGTCTTTTTGGGGACACCGGGGAGCTGTTTTTT. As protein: CASLFGDTGELFF.

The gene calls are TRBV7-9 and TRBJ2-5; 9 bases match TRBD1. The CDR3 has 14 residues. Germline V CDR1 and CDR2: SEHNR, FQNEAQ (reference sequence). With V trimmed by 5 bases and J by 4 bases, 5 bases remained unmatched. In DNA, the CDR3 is TGTGCCAGCAGCGAACAGGGGGCTGGAGAGACCCAGTACTTC. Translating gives CASSEQGAGETQYF.

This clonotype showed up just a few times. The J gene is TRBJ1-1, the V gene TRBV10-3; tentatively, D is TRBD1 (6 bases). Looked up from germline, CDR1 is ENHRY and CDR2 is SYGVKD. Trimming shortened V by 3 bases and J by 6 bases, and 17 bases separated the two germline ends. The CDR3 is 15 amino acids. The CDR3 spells CAISDRDNETPEAFF. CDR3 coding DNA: TGTGCCATCAGTGACCGGGACAATGAAACCCCTGAAGCTTTCTTT.

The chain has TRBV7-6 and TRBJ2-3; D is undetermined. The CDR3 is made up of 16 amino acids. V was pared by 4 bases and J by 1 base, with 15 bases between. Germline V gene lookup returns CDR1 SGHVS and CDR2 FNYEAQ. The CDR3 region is CASSSRVAGRTDTQYF. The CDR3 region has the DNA TGTGCCAGCAGCTCAAGGGTGGCTGGACGCACAGATACGCAGTATTTT.

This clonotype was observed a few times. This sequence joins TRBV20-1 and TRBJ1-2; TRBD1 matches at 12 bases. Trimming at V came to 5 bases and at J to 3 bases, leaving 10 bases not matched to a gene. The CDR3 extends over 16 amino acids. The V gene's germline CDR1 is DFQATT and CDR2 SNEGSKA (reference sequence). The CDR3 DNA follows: TGCAGTGCTCCCTCCGGGGACAGGGGGCGTGACTATGGCTACACCTTC. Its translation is CSAPSGDRGRDYGYTF.

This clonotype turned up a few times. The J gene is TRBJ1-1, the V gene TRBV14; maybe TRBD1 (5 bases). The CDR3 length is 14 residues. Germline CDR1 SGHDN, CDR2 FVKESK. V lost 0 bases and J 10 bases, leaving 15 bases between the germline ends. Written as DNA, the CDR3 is TGTGCCAGCAGCCAAGAATTCTTAGGGGCCGTAGCTTTCTTT. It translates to CASSQEFLGAVAFF.